One and the same sample provided the 21 T cell receptor beta chains below, sequenced in a study of cytomegalovirus exposure and HLA in healthy donors. Sequencing was performed with immunoSEQ multiplex PCR; in TCRdb, only in-frame clones are kept and a portion is missing. The sample has about 90,000 clones, 80% to 85% seen once; the top ten hold roughly 12%. Source material: PBMCs. Receptors were obtained from a woman aged 18-29 years in good health and CMV-seropositive.

The V and J genes are TRBV9 and TRBJ2-1; 7 bases line up with TRBD2. V was pared by 3 bases and J by 0 bases, with 6 bases of the junction left unmatched. This CDR3 has 16 amino acids. Germline V CDR1 and CDR2: SGDLS, YYNGEE. In DNA, the CDR3 is TGTGCCAGCAGCGGATATGGGGGGGGCTCCTACAATGAGCAGTTCTTC. This codes for CASSGYGGGSYNEQFF.

The J gene is TRBJ1-5, the V gene TRBV28, with TRBD1 matching 7 bases. Germline V gene sequence: CDR1 MDHEN, CDR2 SYDVKM. V shed 6 bases and J 6 bases; nucleotides not matched to a gene: 8. The CDR3 has 14 residues. CDR3 DNA sequence: TGTGCCAGCAGCCAAGACAGGGTTTTTCAGCCCCAGCATTTT. Encoded protein: CASSQDRVFQPQHF. Combining the CDR3 with reference TRBV28 and TRBJ1-5 gives the whole variable domain DVKVTQSSRYLVKRTGEKVFLECVQDMDHENMFWYRQDPGLGLRLIYFSYDVKMKEKGDIPEGYSVSREKKERFSLILESASTNQTSMYLCASSQDRVFQPQHFGDGTRLSIL.

The chain combines TRBV4-3 with TRBJ1-6; weak D call: TRBD1 (6 bases). This CDR3 is built from 18 residues. The germline gives CDR1 LGHNA, CDR2 YSLEER. Trimming left V 0 bases short and J 1 base short, with 13 bases between. CDR3 sequence (DNA): TGCGCCAGCAGCCAAGATGGTAGGGGGGGGTCCTATAATTCACCCCTCCACTTT. Translated, it gives CASSQDGRGGSYNSPLHF.

This clone was detected only a few times. The gene calls are TRBV28 and TRBJ2-1, with 10 bases aligning to TRBD2. The V gene's germline CDR1 is MDHEN and CDR2 SYDVKM. The CDR3 totals 15 residues. V trimming: 6 bases; J trimming: 2 bases; junction bases outside the gene matches: 4. CDR3 amino acids: CASRLLAGAYNEQFF. The CDR3 DNA follows: TGTGCCAGCAGGCTTCTAGCGGGGGCCTACAATGAGCAGTTCTTC.

V usage is TRBV27 and J usage is TRBJ2-5; 7 positions match TRBD1. The CDR3 covers 14 residues. V lost 5 bases, J lost 5 bases, and 8 bases stayed unmatched. Germline values: CDR1 MNHEY, CDR2 SMNVEV (reference sequence). CDR3 amino acids: CASSETGLRETQYF. The DNA of the CDR3 is TGTGCCAGCAGTGAGACAGGGCTGCGGGAGACCCAGTACTTC.

By proportion, this clone is medium-sized (0.01 to 0.1%). The chain couples TRBV28 to TRBJ1-5; 8 bases align to TRBD1. Trimming at V came to 10 bases and at J to 9 bases, leaving 8 bases not matched to a gene. CDR1 is MDHEN, CDR2 SYDVKM, per germline. The CDR3 runs 12 residues. The CDR3 DNA is TGTGCCACCCGACAGGGGAGTATGCCCCAGCATTTT. Amino acid sequence: CATRQGSMPQHF.

The CDR3 sequence: CASSRSGGDTEAFF. CDR3 DNA: TGCGCCAGCAGCCGCTCTGGGGGGGACACTGAAGCTTTCTTT. The chain combines TRBV5-1 with TRBJ1-1, with D tentatively TRBD1 (5 bases). This CDR3 has 14 residues. Germline V gives CDR1 SGHRS, CDR2 YFSETQ. Trimming took 4 bases from V and 3 from J, leaving 13 bases between them. Using reference TRBV5-1 and TRBJ1-1 for the parts outside the CDR3, the full variable domain is KAGVTQTPRYLIKTRGQQVTLSCSPISGHRSVSWYQQTPGQGLQFLFEYFSETQRNKGNFPGRFSGRQFSNSRSEMNVSTLELGDSALYLCASSRSGGDTEAFFGQGTRLTVV.

The chain has TRBV4-3 and TRBJ2-1; TRBD2 agrees at 7 bases. V lost 1 base and J lost 4; bases outside the gene matches: 10. CDR1 is LGHNA and CDR2 is YSLEER in the germline V gene. The CDR3 is 17 residues long. This chain's CDR3 is CASSQVSSGDLYNEQFF. The CDR3 bases are TGCGCCAGCAGCCAAGTGTCTAGCGGTGACTTATACAATGAGCAGTTCTTC.

The chain has TRBV10-3 and TRBJ2-1; 8 bases line up with TRBD1. V gave up 0 bases and J gave up 5 bases; unmatched junction bases: 6. The CDR3 runs to 16 residues. Germline CDR1 and CDR2: ENHRY and SYGVKD. The CDR3 is CAISESTGTGHNEQFF. Here the CDR3 DNA reads TGTGCCATCAGTGAGTCGACCGGGACAGGACACAATGAGCAGTTCTTC.

This chain links TRBV6-5 with TRBJ2-1; D call uncertain. V was trimmed by 7 bases and J by 5 bases, leaving 12 bases between them. Per germline, CDR1 MNHEY and CDR2 SVGAGI. The CDR3 length is 13 residues. The CDR3 here is CASTDAVNNEQFF. CDR3 nucleotides: TGTGCCAGCACCGACGCGGTAAACAATGAGCAGTTCTTC.

The gene calls are TRBV18 and TRBJ2-3; D not resolved. V was trimmed by 3 bases and J by 2 bases, leaving 12 bases between them. The germline gives CDR1 KGHSH, CDR2 LQKENI. The CDR3 totals 15 residues. In nucleotides, the CDR3 is TGTGCCAGCTCACCTCGAGGAACTGACACAGATACGCAGTATTTT. Translation gives CASSPRGTDTDTQYF.

The chain couples TRBV25-1 to TRBJ2-1; 9 positions match TRBD2. V lost 2 bases to trimming and J lost 3 bases; unmatched junction nucleotides: 5. Germline loops: CDR1 MGHDK, CDR2 SYGVNS. CDR3 length: 16 residues. The CDR3 loop reads CASSEPLAGSYNEQFF. CDR3 sequence (DNA): TGTGCCAGCAGTGAACCCCTAGCGGGGAGCTACAATGAGCAGTTCTTC.

This clone has a single count. This sequence joins TRBV7-7 and TRBJ1-6; weak D call: TRBD1 (5 bases). Germline-derived CDR1 and CDR2 are SSHAT and FNYEAQ (reference sequence). Trimming pared 5 bases from V and 6 bases from J, leaving 8 bases between. The CDR3 consists of 13 residues. Here the CDR3 DNA reads TGTGCCAGCAGCGAGACAGCTAATTCACCCCTCCACTTT. This sequence encodes CASSETANSPLHF.

This clone has only a few counts. In DNA, the CDR3 is TGCGCCAGCAGCCTGGATACAGGACCCGAGCAGTACTTC. It is translated as CASSLDTGPEQYF. The rearrangement uses TRBV5-1 and TRBJ2-7; tentatively, D is TRBD1 (5 bases). Germline CDR1 and CDR2: SGHRS and YFSETQ. The CDR3 runs to 13 residues. V shed 4 bases and J shed 6 bases, with 14 bases lying between them.

The rearrangement uses TRBV11-2 and TRBJ1-6; a possible D gene is TRBD1 (6 bases). Trimming took 6 bases from V and 7 from J, leaving 16 bases between them. The CDR3 contains 15 residues. Germline values: CDR1 SGHAT, CDR2 FQNNGV. CDR3 bases: TGTGCCAGCAGGCGCCCCGGGGGGGGCAATTCACCCCTCCACTTT. This encodes CASRRPGGGNSPLHF.

The rearrangement uses TRBV28 and TRBJ2-7; TRBD2 might be the D (7 bases). The CDR3 is 14 residues long. Germline CDR1 MDHEN, CDR2 SYDVKM. The V and J ends lost 7 bases and 3 bases respectively, with 16 bases between them. This CDR3 is CASTPSGGGYEQYF. The CDR3, as DNA: TGTGCCAGCACTCCGTCGGGGGGCGGCTACGAGCAGTACTTC.

V gene TRBV9 combines with J gene TRBJ2-7, with 9 nucleotides matching TRBD1. The CDR3 length is 15 residues. Germline values: CDR1 SGDLS, CDR2 YYNGEE. The junction had 5 bases not matched to a gene; V was cut back by 0 bases and J by 4 bases. The DNA of the CDR3 is TGTGCCAGCAGCGTAGGACAGGGGGTTCCGTACGAGCAGTACTTC. It translates to CASSVGQGVPYEQYF.

The gene calls are TRBV6-5 and TRBJ2-3, with D perhaps TRBD2 (5 bases). V was shortened by 0 bases and J by 6 bases, with 16 bases between the two germline ends. The germline V gene encodes CDR1 MNHEY and CDR2 SVGAGI. The CDR3 loop spans 16 amino acids. The CDR3 here is CASSYSPASSPDTQYF. CDR3 in DNA: TGTGCCAGCAGTTACTCCCCGGCTAGCTCACCGGATACGCAGTATTTT.

The genes are TRBV19 and TRBJ1-4, with D possibly TRBD1 on 5 matching bases. CDR1 is LNHDA, CDR2 SQIVND, per germline (reference sequence). V lost 9 bases, J lost 8 bases, and 19 bases lay in between. This CDR3 has 14 residues. The CDR3 spells CASRQPHTDEKLFF. The CDR3 DNA is TGTGCCAGCCGACAGCCTCACACTGACGAAAAACTGTTTTTT.

This rearrangement joins TRBV30 to TRBJ1-3; D unresolved. The germline V gene has CDR1 GTSNPN and CDR2 SVGIG (reference sequence). The ends were cut back, 0 bases at V and 0 bases at J, with 9 bases in the middle. This CDR3 comprises 15 residues. For the CDR3, the DNA is TGTGCCTGGAGTGTACTGAGGTACTCTGGAAACACCATATATTTT. Its translation: CAWSVLRYSGNTIYF.

The chain recombines TRBV15 with TRBJ2-4; D not resolved. Germline CDR1 is LNHNV and CDR2 is YYDKDF (reference sequence). CDR3 size: 14 residues. Trimming removed 1 base from V and 1 base from J, with 5 bases in between. The CDR3 sequence is CATSRVEAKNIQYF. The CDR3 region has the DNA TGTGCCACCAGCAGAGTTGAGGCCAAAAACATTCAGTACTTC.